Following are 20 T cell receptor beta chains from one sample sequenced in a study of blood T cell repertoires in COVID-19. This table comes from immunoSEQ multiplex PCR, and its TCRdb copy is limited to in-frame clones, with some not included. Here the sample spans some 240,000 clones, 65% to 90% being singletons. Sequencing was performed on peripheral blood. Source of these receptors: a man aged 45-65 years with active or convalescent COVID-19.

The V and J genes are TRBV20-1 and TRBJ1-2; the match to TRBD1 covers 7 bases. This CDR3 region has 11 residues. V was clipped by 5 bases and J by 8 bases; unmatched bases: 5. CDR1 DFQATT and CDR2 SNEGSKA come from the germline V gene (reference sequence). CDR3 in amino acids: CSAPYRGGYTF. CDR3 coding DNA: TGCAGTGCTCCCTACAGGGGAGGCTACACCTTC.

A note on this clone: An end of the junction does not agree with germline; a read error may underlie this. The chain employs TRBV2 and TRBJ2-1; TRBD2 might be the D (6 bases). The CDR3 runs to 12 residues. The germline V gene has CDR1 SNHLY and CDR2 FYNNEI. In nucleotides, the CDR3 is TGTGCCAGCAGGGCCTTGGCGGGATCGGGGCTCTTC. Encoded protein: CASRALAGSGLF.

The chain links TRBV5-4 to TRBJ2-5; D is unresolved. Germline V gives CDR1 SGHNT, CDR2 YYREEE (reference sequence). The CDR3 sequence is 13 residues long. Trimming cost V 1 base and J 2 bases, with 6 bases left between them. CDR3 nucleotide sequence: TGTGCCAGCAGCTTGCCCCCGCAAGAGACCCAGTACTTC. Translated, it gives CASSLPPQETQYF.

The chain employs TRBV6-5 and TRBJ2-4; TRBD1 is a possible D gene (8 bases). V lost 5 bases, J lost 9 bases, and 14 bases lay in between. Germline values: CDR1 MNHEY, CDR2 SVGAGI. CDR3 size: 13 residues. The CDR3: CASSTDREGIQYF. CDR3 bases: TGTGCCAGCAGTACGGACAGGGAGGGCATTCAGTACTTC.

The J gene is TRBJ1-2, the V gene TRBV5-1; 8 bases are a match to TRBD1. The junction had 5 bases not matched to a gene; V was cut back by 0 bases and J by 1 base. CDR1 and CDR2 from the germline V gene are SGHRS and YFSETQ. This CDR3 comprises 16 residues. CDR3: CASSLGGGQDNYGYTF. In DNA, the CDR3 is TGCGCCAGCAGCTTGGGAGGGGGACAGGATAACTATGGCTACACCTTC.

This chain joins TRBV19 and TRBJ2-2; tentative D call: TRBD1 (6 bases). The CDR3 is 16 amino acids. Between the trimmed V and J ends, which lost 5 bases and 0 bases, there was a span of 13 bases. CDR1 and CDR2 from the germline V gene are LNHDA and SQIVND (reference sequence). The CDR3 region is CASSPRDITNTGELFF. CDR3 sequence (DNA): TGTGCCAGTAGTCCCCGGGACATAACGAACACCGGGGAGCTGTTTTTT.

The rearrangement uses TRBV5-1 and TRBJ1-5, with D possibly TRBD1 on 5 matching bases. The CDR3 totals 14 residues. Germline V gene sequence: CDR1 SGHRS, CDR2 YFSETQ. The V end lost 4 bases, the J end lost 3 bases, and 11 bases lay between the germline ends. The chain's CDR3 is CASSPGQNNQPQHF. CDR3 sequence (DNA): TGCGCCAGCAGCCCAGGACAAAACAATCAGCCCCAGCATTTT.

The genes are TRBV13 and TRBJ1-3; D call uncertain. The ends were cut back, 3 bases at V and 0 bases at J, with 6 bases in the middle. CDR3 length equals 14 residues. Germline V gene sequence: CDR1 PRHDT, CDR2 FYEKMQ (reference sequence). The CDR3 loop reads CASSFGVSGNTIYF. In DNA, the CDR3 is TGTGCCAGCAGCTTCGGGGTCTCTGGAAACACCATATATTTT. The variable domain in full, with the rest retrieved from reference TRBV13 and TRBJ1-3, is AAGVIQSPRHLIKEKRETATLKCYPIPRHDTVYWYQQGPGQDPQFLISFYEKMQSDKGSIPDRFSAQQFSDYHSELNMSSLELGDSALYFCASSFGVSGNTIYFGEGSWLTVV.

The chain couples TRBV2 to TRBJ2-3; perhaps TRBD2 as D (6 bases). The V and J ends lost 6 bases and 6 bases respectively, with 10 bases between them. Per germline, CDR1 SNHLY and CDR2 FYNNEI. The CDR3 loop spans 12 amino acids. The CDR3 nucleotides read TGTGCCAGCAGGGGGGGAGCGGATACGCAGTATTTT. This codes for CASRGGADTQYF.

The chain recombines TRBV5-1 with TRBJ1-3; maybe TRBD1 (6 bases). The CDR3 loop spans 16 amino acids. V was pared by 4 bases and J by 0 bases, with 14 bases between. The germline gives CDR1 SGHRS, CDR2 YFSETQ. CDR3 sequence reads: CASSHLTGSSGNTIYF. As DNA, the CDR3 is TGCGCCAGCAGCCACTTGACAGGAAGCTCTGGAAACACCATATATTTT. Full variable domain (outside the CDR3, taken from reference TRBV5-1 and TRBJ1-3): KAGVTQTPRYLIKTRGQQVTLSCSPISGHRSVSWYQQTPGQGLQFLFEYFSETQRNKGNFPGRFSGRQFSNSRSEMNVSTLELGDSALYLCASSHLTGSSGNTIYFGEGSWLTVV.

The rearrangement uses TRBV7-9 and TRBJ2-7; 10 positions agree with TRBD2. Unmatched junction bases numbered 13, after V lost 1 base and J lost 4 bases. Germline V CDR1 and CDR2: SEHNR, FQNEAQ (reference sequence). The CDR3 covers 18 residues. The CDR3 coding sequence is TGTGCCAGCAGCTTAGTCTTGGGTCTTAGCGGGAGGACGTACGAGCAGTACTTC. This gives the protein CASSLVLGLSGRTYEQYF.

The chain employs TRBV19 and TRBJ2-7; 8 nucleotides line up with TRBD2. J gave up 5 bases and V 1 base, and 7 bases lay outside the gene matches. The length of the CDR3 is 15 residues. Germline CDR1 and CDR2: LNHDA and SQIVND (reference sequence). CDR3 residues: CASSIASGRGNEQYF. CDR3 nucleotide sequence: TGTGCCAGTAGTATAGCGAGCGGGAGAGGGAACGAGCAGTACTTC.

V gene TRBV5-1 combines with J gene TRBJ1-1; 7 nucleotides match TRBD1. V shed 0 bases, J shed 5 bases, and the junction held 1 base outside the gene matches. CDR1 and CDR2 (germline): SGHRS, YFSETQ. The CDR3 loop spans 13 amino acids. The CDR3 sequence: CASSLATGTEAFF. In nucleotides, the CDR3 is TGCGCCAGCAGCTTGGCGACAGGGACTGAAGCTTTCTTT.

Here the CDR3 reads CASSLGGVMNTEAFF. The DNA of the CDR3 is TGTGCCAGCAGCTTGGGAGGAGTTATGAACACTGAAGCTTTCTTT. The chain joins TRBV5-8 to TRBJ1-1; D ambiguous. From germline, CDR1 is SGHTS and CDR2 YDEGEE. CDR3 length: 15 residues. Trimming took off 0 bases at V and 0 bases at J, with 9 bases between the two ends.

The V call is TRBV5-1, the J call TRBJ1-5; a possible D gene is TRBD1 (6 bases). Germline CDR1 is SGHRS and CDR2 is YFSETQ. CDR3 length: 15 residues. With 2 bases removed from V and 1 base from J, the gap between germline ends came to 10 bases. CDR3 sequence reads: CASSFTGMSNQPQHF. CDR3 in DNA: TGCGCCAGCAGCTTCACAGGGATGAGCAATCAGCCCCAGCATTTT.

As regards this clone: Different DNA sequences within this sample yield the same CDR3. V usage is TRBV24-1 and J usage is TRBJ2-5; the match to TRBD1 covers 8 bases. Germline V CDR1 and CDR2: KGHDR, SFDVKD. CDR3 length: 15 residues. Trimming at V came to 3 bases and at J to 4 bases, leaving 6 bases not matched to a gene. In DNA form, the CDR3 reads TGTGCCACCAGTGATCCCCAGGGGGCAGGAGAGACCCAGTACTTC. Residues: CATSDPQGAGETQYF.

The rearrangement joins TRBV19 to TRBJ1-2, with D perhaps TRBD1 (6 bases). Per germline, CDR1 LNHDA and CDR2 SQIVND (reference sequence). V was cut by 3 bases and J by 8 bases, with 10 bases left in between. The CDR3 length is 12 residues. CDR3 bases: TGTGCCAGTAGTATTTCTGGGGGCGGCTACACCTTC. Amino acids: CASSISGGGYTF.

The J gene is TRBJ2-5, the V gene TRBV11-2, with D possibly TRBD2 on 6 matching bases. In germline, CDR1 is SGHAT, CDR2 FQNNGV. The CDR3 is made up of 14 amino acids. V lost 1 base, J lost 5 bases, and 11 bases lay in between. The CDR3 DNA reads TGTGCCAGCAGCTTAGTTGCCGGGAGTGAGACCCAGTACTTC. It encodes CASSLVAGSETQYF.

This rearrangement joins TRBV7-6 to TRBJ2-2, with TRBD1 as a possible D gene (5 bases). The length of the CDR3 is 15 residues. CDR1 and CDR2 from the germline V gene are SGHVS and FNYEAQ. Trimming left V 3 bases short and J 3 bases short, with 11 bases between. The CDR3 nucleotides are TGTGCCAGCAGCTTTTGGGGCGAGGACACCGGGGAGCTGTTTTTT. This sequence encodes CASSFWGEDTGELFF.

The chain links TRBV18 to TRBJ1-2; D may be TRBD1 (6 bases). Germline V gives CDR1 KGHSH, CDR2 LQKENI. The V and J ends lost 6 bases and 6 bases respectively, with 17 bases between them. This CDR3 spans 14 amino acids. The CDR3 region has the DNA TGTGCCAGCTCTCCCTGGGGGCGCGGCGATGGCTACACCTTC. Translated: CASSPWGRGDGYTF.